The 18 T cell receptor beta chains below come from one sample, sequenced in a study of cytomegalovirus exposure and HLA in healthy donors. The primer mix had 60 Vbeta and 13 Jbeta primers. Some clones are missing from TCRdb's copy, which holds only in-frame ones; the method was immunoSEQ multiplex PCR. The sample yields 50,000 to 65,000 clones, about 81% seen once. Material: PBMCs. The origin of the receptors is a man aged 50-59 years in good health and CMV-seropositive.

Only a few counts were recorded for this clone. This chain connects TRBV28 to TRBJ1-2; D is possibly TRBD1 (6 bases). The CDR3 spans 12 residues. Germline values: CDR1 MDHEN, CDR2 SYDVKM. Trimming removed 7 bases from V and 3 bases from J, with 9 bases in between. This CDR3 reads CASNEGDYGYTF. The CDR3 bases are TGTGCCAGCAACGAGGGGGACTATGGCTACACCTTC.

This sequence joins TRBV29-1 and TRBJ1-1; perhaps TRBD1 as D (6 bases). CDR3 length: 15 residues. The germline CDR1 and CDR2 sequences are SQVTM and ANQGSEA. V dropped 3 bases and J dropped 4 bases, with 18 bases sitting between them. The CDR3 region is CSVEETGLSGTEAFF. CDR3 DNA: TGCAGCGTTGAGGAAACAGGGTTGTCGGGCACTGAAGCTTTCTTT.

The gene calls are TRBV27 and TRBJ1-2; D gene ambiguous. The CDR3 loop spans 14 amino acids. Germline CDR1 is MNHEY and CDR2 is SMNVEV (reference sequence). Trimming shortened V by 5 bases and J by 4 bases, and 14 bases separated the two germline ends. As DNA, the CDR3 is TGTGCCAGCAGTACCCGGCGGGGTGGCTATGGCTACACCTTC. It encodes CASSTRRGGYGYTF.

The V gene is TRBV6-6, the J gene TRBJ1-5; 9 bases align to TRBD1. The germline V gene encodes CDR1 MNHNY and CDR2 SVGAGI (reference sequence). V lost 6 bases and J lost 7; bases outside the gene matches: 4. The CDR3 sequence is 13 residues long. This CDR3 reads CASSQQGAQPQHF. Written as DNA, the CDR3 is TGTGCCAGCAGCCAACAGGGGGCGCAGCCCCAGCATTTT.

The genes are TRBV19 and TRBJ1-2; 7 bases are shared with TRBD1. J was trimmed by 0 bases and V by 3 bases; bases with no gene match: 7. CDR1 and CDR2 from the germline V gene are LNHDA and SQIVND (reference sequence). The CDR3 has 16 amino acids. CDR3 DNA sequence: TGTGCCAGTAGTATTCCAAGGGGGCCTACTAACTATGGCTACACCTTC. It yields the protein CASSIPRGPTNYGYTF.

This clone was seen only a few times. The V call is TRBV6-6, the J call TRBJ1-2; D ambiguous. This CDR3 contains 13 residues. Trimming left V 6 bases short and J 8 bases short, with 16 bases between. CDR1 is MNHNY, CDR2 SVGAGI, per germline (reference sequence). CDR3 bases: TGTGCCAGCAGCCGGGATGGGATTGGGGGCTACACCTTC. Protein product: CASSRDGIGGYTF.

Comment on this clone: A read error may produce the germline difference seen at one junction end. The chain couples TRBV5-4 to TRBJ2-7, with 7 bases aligning to TRBD2. CDR3 length: 13 amino acids. Germline CDR1 and CDR2: SGHNT and YYREEE (reference sequence). DNA for the CDR3: TGTGCCGGCAGCGCCCCCGGGGGGAACGAGCAGTACTTC. This translates into CAGSAPGGNEQYF.

This clone is a singleton in its sample. The genes are TRBV27 and TRBJ2-2, with no clear D. The length of the CDR3 is 13 residues. Trimming removed 4 bases at V and 5 bases at J, with 8 bases between. Germline V gene data show CDR1 as MNHEY and CDR2 as SMNVEV (reference sequence). CDR3 sequence reads: CASSWRRTGELFF. The CDR3 DNA reads TGTGCCAGCAGTTGGAGACGGACCGGGGAGCTGTTTTTT.

The rearrangement links TRBV15 to TRBJ2-7; D call uncertain. CDR3 length: 14 residues. Trimming cost V 3 bases and J 10 bases, with 19 bases left between them. In germline, CDR1 is LNHNV, CDR2 YYDKDF (reference sequence). DNA for the CDR3: TGTGCCACCAGCAGTCACAGTTCCTTTCTGAATCAGTACTTC. Translating it yields CATSSHSSFLNQYF.

Comments on this clone: Other DNA sequences of this sample code for an identical CDR3. The CDR3 region has the DNA TGTGCCAGCAGCCGGGACAGACAAGAGACCCAGTACTTC. Its protein is CASSRDRQETQYF. The chain is built from TRBV7-2 and TRBJ2-5, with TRBD1 matching over 7 bases. CDR3 length: 13 amino acids. The germline V gene has CDR1 SGHTA and CDR2 FQGNSA. The V gene end was trimmed by 5 bases and the J gene end by 2 bases; junction bases not matched to a gene: 2. Full variable domain (rest looked up from reference TRBV7-2 and TRBJ2-5): GAGVSQSPSNKVTEKGKDVELRCDPISGHTALYWYRQSLGQGLEFLIYFQGNSAPDKSGLPSDRFSAERTGGSVSTLTIQRTQQEDSAVYLCASSRDRQETQYFGPGTRLLVL.

The chain is built from TRBV29-1 and TRBJ1-2; 11 bases align to TRBD1. J lost 3 bases, V lost 5 bases, and 8 bases had no gene match. Germline CDR1 and CDR2: SQVTM and ANQGSEA. CDR3 length: 15 residues. CDR3 in amino acids: CSVWKPGQGDYGYTF. CDR3 sequence (DNA): TGCAGCGTTTGGAAACCGGGACAGGGGGACTATGGCTACACCTTC.

The gene calls are TRBV28 and TRBJ2-7; D not certain. The CDR3 has 15 amino acids. Germline CDR1 reads MDHEN; CDR2 reads SYDVKM. V lost 2 bases and J 3 bases, leaving 14 bases between the germline ends. CDR3 DNA: TGTGCCAGCAGTTTAGGCACCTTGGGCAGCTACGAGCAGTACTTC. It translates to CASSLGTLGSYEQYF.

This clone has just a few counts. The V call is TRBV14, the J call TRBJ2-7; TRBD1 is a possible D gene (6 bases). V was shortened by 0 bases and J by 7 bases, with 16 bases between the two germline ends. Looked up from germline, CDR1 is SGHDN and CDR2 is FVKESK. This CDR3 spans 15 amino acids. CDR3 nucleotides: TGTGCCAGCAGCCAAGATCCTTGGGGGCCGGGTGAGCAGTACTTC. It is translated as CASSQDPWGPGEQYF.

The sample holds a few counts of this clone. The V and J genes are TRBV6-6 and TRBJ1-1; no reliable D call. Germline V lookup: CDR1 MNHNY, CDR2 SVGAGI (reference sequence). This CDR3 comprises 14 residues. V dropped 0 bases and J dropped 8 bases, with 13 bases sitting between them. CDR3 nucleotides: TGTGCCAGCAGTTACTCGGTCGCGGGCGCAGAAGCTTTCTTT. It is translated as CASSYSVAGAEAFF.

The rearrangement links TRBV9 to TRBJ1-2, with D maybe TRBD1 (6 bases). The CDR3 length is 15 residues. Trimming pared 0 bases from V and 3 bases from J, leaving 12 bases between. Germline V gene lookup returns CDR1 SGDLS and CDR2 YYNGEE. The CDR3 nucleotides are TGTGCCAGCAGCGTAGGGGGGAGGGGGGACTATGGCTACACCTTC. This translates into CASSVGGRGDYGYTF.

As for this clone: Mismatch with germline at one junction end may stem from a read error. This chain links TRBV5-5 with TRBJ2-3; TRBD2 agrees at 12 bases. Germline V gene data show CDR1 as SGHKS and CDR2 as YYEKEE (reference sequence). This CDR3 comprises 18 residues. The CDR3 loop is CAISLEDLAGGPLDTQYF. CDR3 sequence (DNA): TGTGCCATCAGCTTGGAAGATCTAGCGGGGGGGCCATTGGATACGCAGTATTTT.

This clone has more than one count but fewer than ten. The chain joins TRBV7-2 to TRBJ1-3; no clear D. The CDR3 has 16 residues. The V gene lost 0 bases and the J gene lost 4 bases, with 13 bases spanning the gap. Looked up from germline, CDR1 is SGHTA and CDR2 is FQGNSA. CDR3 in amino acids: CASSLASGTSGNTIYF. In nucleotides, the CDR3 is TGTGCCAGCAGCTTAGCGTCGGGAACGAGCGGAAACACCATATATTTT.

The chain employs TRBV28 and TRBJ2-2, with 10 bases aligning to TRBD2. V lost 2 bases to trimming and J lost 3 bases; unmatched junction nucleotides: 6. Germline-derived CDR1 and CDR2 are MDHEN and SYDVKM. CDR3 length: 17 amino acids. For the CDR3, the DNA is TGTGCCAGCAGTTTACCGACTAGCGGGTTAGACACCGGGGAGCTGTTTTTT. Encoded protein: CASSLPTSGLDTGELFF.